The sequence of this T cell receptor (beta chain) was determined in a study of CD8 T cells in Susac syndrome. CD8+ and CD4+ T cells taken from blood had their TCR beta sequenced. RNA in amounts of roughly 0.5 to 1 ug was reverse transcribed with random hexamers. Across 54 Vbeta and 13 Jbeta, TCR beta CDR3 was amplified with immunoSEQ multiplex PCR. TCRdb processed the immunoSEQ multiplex PCR reads anew with MiXCR; each CDR3 protein has one entry. In the table there are more than 55,000 distinct CDR3 sequences, nearly 96% of which are singletons. The CDR3 is 15 amino acids. V was shortened by 1 base and J by 8 bases, with 15 bases between the two germline ends. Germline values: CDR1 LGHDT, CDR2 YNNKEL (reference sequence).

Sequenced: CD4+ T cells from PBMCs. The receptor's source is a human donor with multiple sclerosis. The rearrangement uses TRBV3-1 and TRBJ2-1; TRBD1 might be the D (5 bases). CDR3 nucleotides: TGTGCCAGCAGCCAAGGCAGCAGGGATAAGCATGAGCAGTTCTTC. Translated, it gives CASSQGSRDKHEQFF.